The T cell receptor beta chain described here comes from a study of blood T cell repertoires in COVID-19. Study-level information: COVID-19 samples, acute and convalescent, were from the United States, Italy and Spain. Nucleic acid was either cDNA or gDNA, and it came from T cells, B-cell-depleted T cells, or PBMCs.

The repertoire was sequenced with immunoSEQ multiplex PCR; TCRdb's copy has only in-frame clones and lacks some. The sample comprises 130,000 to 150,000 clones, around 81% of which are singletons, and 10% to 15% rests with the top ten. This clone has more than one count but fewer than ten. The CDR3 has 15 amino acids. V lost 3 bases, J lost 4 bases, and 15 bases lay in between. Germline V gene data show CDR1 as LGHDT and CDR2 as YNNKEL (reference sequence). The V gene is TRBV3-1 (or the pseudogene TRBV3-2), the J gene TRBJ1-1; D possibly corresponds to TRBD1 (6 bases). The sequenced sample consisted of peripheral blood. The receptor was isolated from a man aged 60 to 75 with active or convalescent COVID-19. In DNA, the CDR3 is TGTGCCAGCAGCCACTGCGGGGGGCCCCGCACTGAAGCTTTCTTT. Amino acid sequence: CASSHCGGPRTEAFF.